This T cell receptor (beta chain) is from a study of neurological immune-mediated disorders. The CDR3 spans 12 residues. Trimming removed 0 bases from V and 2 bases from J, with 2 bases in between. Germline V gene data show CDR1 as SGHNT and CDR2 as YYREEE (reference sequence). There are many counts of this clonotype. What it binds is not known. Study-level results: None of the CDR3 amino acid sequences of expanded clones recurred across subjects, suggesting private repertoires in all groups. The study found the most TCR clonal expansion in HTLV-1-associated myelopathy and the least in multiple sclerosis, below healthy controls.

The output of every sequencing run exceeded 170 million TCR-beta sequences, derived from 15-18 subjects. One entry per CDR3 protein, called by TCRdb with MiXCR from the 5' RACE reads. Of under 20,000 distinct CDR3 sequences in the sample, roughly 2.5% are singletons; the top ten hold less than 7%. Sequenced input: PBMCs. The sequence was obtained from a woman between 18 and 29 years old with multiple sclerosis. V gene TRBV5-4 combines with J gene TRBJ2-5; unclear D gene. CDR3 residues: CASSLGQETQYF. DNA for the CDR3: TGTGCCAGCAGCTTGGGGCAAGAGACCCAGTACTTC.